This T cell receptor beta chain was captured by sequencing in a study of Graves' ophthalmopathy and Graves' hyperthyroidism. Study in general: Sampling took place at initial diagnosis, with peripheral blood obtained before any treatment.

About this clonotype itself: Its antigen is not identified. It is likely a read error, because the conserved phenylalanine at the end of the CDR3 is missing.

Fresh peripheral blood (approximately 9.5 ml) yielded the PBMCs. Amplified TCR beta CDR3 regions were obtained using RNA transcripts as template. Following a first-round RT-PCR that used HTBI primers, a second-round multiplex PCR was carried out. In TCRdb, the multiplex PCR reads were re-called with MiXCR into one record per CDR3 protein. The sample records 200,000 to 300,000 distinct CDR3 sequences, 45% to 55% being singletons. The study's findings and limits: Clonotypes were expanded in thyroid at above 0.001 frequency, and most also appeared in blood. With over 85% sensitivity and roughly 76% specificity, a 13-signature model separated ophthalmopathy from stable hyperthyroidism.

Germline V gene data show CDR1 as MDHEN and CDR2 as SYDVKM. The CDR3 is 12 residues long. V lost 7 bases, J lost 6 bases, and 12 bases lay in between. The rearrangement joins TRBV28 to TRBJ1-2, with a possible D match to TRBD1 (5 bases). Sequencing was performed on peripheral blood. The source of this sequence is an adult man with Graves' ophthalmopathy. This CDR3 reads CASNQGTHGYTI. The DNA for the CDR3 is TGTGCCAGCAATCAGGGTACCCATGGCTACACCATC.